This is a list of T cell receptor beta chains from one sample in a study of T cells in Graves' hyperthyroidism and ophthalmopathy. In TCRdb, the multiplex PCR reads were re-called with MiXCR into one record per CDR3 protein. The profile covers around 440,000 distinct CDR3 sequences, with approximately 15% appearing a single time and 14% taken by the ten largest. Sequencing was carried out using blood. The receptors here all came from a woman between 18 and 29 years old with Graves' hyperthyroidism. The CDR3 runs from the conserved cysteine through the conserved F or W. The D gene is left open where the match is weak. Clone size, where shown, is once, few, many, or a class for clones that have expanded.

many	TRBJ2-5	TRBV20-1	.	TGCAGTGCGAGCACCGGAGTGGGGCCAGAGACCCAGTACTTC	CSASTGVGPETQYF
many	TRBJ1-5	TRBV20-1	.	TGCAGTGTAGTGAGGGGGGTTGGTCAGCCCCAGCATTTT	CSVVRGVGQPQHF
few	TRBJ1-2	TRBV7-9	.	TGTGCCAGCAGACTCGGGTCATCGACACTCTACACCTTC	CASRLGSSTLYTF
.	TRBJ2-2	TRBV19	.	TGTGCCAGTAGTAAGCAGGGGATTCACCGGGAGCTGTTTTTT	CASSKQGIHRELFF
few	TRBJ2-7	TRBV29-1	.	TGCAGCGTTGGAGGGCGGGGAACTATCGAGCAGTACTTC	CSVGGRGTIEQYF
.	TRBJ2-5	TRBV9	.	TGTGCCAGCAGCCCACCGGCGGGGGAGACCCAGTACTTC	CASSPPAGETQYF
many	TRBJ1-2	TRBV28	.	TGTGCCAGCAGTTACGAATCCAGGGATAACTATGGCTACACCTTC	CASSYESRDNYGYTF
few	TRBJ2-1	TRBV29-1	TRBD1	TGCAGCGTCGGAGGGACAGGGGGGAACAATGAGCAGTTCTTC	CSVGGTGGNNEQFF
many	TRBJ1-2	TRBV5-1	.	TGCGCCAGCAGTCCGAGCACAGGCCTAAGAGGGGTTATGGGCTACACCTTC	CASSPSTGLRGVMGYTF
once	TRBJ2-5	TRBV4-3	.	TGCGCCAGCAGCCAAGAGGTAGTTCGAGAGACCCAGTACTTC	CASSQEVVRETQYF
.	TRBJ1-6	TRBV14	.	TGTGCCAGCAGCCAGAACGGAGGGGCTAATTCACCCCTCCACTTT	CASSQNGGANSPLHF
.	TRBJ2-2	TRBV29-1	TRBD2	TGCAGCGTGAGAGCGGGAAACACCGGGGAGCTGTTTTTT	CSVRAGNTGELFF
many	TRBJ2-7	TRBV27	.	TGTGCCAGCAGTTTAGGCGCCTTACTAGGGGAGCAGTACTTC	CASSLGALLGEQYF
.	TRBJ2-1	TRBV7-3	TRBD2	TGTGCCAGCAGCTTAACCGGGACTAAGGATGAGCAGTTCTTC	CASSLTGTKDEQFF
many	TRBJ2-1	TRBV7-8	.	TGTGCCAGCAGCTTAGCCAGGACTATGAATGAGCAGTTCTTC	CASSLARTMNEQFF
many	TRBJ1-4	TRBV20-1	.	TGCGGAAATCGGGACATTCTAAGTGAAAAACTGTTTTTT	CGNRDILSEKLFF
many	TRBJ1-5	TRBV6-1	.	TGTGCCAGCAGTTACGCAGATATTCAGCCCCAGCATTTT	CASSYADIQPQHF
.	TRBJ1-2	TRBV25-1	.	TGTGCCAGCTCTGAGGACAGAGCTAACTATGGCTACACCTTC	CASSEDRANYGYTF
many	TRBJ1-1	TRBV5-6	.	TGTGCCAGCAGCTTAATACTCGGACTGCTCATGAACACTGAAGCTTTCTTT	CASSLILGLLMNTEAFF
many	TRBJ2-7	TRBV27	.	TGTGCCAGCGCCCTAAGGCTTTCAAGCAACTTGGTGCAGTACTTC	CASALRLSSNLVQYF
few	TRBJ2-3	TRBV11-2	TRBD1	TGTGCCAGCAGCTTAGTTCCGACAGGGGAACCTAGCACAGATACGCAGTATTTT	CASSLVPTGEPSTDTQYF
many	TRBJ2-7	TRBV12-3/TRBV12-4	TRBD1	TGTGCCAGCACCCCCCCATCCCCAGGGGGCGCGACCCACGAGCAGTACTTC	CASTPPSPGGATHEQYF
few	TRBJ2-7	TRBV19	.	TGTGCCAGTAGTAGACAGAACAACTACGAGCAGTACTTC	CASSRQNNYEQYF
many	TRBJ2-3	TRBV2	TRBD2	TGTGCCAGCAGTGAACGGTTGACTAGCGGGGGCAAGAGCACAGATACGCAGTATTTT	CASSERLTSGGKSTDTQYF
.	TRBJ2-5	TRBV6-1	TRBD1	TGTGCCAGCAGTCTCCGACAGGGGGCGCCTTTGGAGACCCAGTACTTC	CASSLRQGAPLETQYF
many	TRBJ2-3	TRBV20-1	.	TGCAGTGCTAGAGAGATTAGGGCTAGCACAGATACGCAGTATTTT	CSAREIRASTDTQYF
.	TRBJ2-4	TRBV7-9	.	TGTGCCAGCAGCTTAAACGGGGGTGGAGCCAAAAACATTCAGTACTTC	CASSLNGGGAKNIQYF
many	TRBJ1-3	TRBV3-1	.	TGTGCCAGCAGCCGTACAGAAATCTCTGGAAACACCATATATTTT	CASSRTEISGNTIYF